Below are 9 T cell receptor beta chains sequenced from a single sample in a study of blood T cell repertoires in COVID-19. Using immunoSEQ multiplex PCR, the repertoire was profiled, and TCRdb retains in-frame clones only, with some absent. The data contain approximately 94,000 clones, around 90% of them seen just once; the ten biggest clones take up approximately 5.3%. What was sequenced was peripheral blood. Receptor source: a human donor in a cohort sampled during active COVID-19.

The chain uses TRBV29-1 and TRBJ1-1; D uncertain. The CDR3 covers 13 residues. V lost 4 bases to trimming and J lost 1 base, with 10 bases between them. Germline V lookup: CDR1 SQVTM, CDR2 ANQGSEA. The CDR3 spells CSVAAGRNTEAFF. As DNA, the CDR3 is TGCAGCGTTGCGGCAGGCCGGAACACTGAAGCTTTCTTT.

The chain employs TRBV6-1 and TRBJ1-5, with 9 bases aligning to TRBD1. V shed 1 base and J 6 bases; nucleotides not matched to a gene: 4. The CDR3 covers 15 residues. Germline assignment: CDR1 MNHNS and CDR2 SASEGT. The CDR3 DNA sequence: TGTGCCAGCAGTGAAGTACAGGGGGCGGGTCAGCCCCAGCATTTT. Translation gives CASSEVQGAGQPQHF.

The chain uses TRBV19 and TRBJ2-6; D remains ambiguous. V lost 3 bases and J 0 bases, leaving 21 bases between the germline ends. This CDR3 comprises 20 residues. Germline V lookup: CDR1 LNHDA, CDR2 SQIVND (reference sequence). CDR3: CASSIAASGPTGSGANVLTF. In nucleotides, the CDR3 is TGTGCCAGTAGTATCGCGGCGTCGGGTCCGACCGGCTCTGGGGCCAACGTCCTGACTTTC. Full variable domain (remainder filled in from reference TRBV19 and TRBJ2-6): DGGITQSPKYLFRKEGQNVTLSCEQNLNHDAMYWYRQDPGQGLRLIYYSQIVNDFQKGDIAEGYSVSREKKESFPLTVTSAQKNPTAFYLCASSIAASGPTGSGANVLTFGAGSRLTVL.

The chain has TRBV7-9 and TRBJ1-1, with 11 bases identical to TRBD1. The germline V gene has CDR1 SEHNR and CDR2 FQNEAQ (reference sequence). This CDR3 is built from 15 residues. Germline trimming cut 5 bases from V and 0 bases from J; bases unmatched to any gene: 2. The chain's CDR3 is CASSGTGGMNTEAFF. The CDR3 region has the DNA TGTGCCAGCAGCGGGACAGGGGGAATGAACACTGAAGCTTTCTTT. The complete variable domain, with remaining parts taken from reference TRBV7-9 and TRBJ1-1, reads DTGVSQNPRHKITKRGQNVTFRCDPISEHNRLYWYRQTLGQGPEFLTYFQNEAQLEKSRLLSDRFSAERPKGSFSTLEIQRTEQGDSAMYLCASSGTGGMNTEAFFGQGTRLTVV.

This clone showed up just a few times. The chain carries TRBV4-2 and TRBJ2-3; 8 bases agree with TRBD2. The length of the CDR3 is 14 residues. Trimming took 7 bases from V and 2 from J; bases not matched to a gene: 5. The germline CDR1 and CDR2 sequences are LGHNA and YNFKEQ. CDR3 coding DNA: TGTGCCAGCACTAGCGGGCTATTCACAGATACGCAGTATTTT. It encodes CASTSGLFTDTQYF.

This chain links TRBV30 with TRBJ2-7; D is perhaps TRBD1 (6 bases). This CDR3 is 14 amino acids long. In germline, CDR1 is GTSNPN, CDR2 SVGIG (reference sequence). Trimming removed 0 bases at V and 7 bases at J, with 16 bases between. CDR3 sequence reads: CAWSVETPQGEQYF. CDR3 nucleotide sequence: TGTGCCTGGAGTGTAGAAACACCTCAGGGGGAGCAGTACTTC.

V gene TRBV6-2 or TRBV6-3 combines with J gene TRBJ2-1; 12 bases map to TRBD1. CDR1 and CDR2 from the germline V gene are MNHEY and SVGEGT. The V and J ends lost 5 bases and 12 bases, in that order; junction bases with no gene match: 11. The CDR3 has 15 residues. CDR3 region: CASSQGTGGASWQFF. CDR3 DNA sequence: TGTGCCAGCAGTCAAGGGACAGGGGGCGCTTCCTGGCAGTTCTTC.

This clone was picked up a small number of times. The CDR3 sequence is CSGGTSGRSYEQYF. Here the CDR3 DNA reads TGCAGCGGCGGGACTAGCGGGAGGTCCTACGAGCAGTACTTC. The V gene is TRBV29-1, the J gene TRBJ2-7; 15 bases map to TRBD2. CDR1 is SQVTM, CDR2 ANQGSEA, per germline. This CDR3 contains 14 residues. V lost 7 bases, J lost 1 base, and 2 bases stayed unmatched.

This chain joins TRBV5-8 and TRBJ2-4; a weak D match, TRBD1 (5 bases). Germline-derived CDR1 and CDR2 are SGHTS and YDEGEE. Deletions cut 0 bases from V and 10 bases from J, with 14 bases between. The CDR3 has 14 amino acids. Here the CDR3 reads CASSLVPGPFIQYF. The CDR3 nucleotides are TGTGCCAGCAGCTTGGTCCCAGGGCCCTTTATTCAGTACTTC.